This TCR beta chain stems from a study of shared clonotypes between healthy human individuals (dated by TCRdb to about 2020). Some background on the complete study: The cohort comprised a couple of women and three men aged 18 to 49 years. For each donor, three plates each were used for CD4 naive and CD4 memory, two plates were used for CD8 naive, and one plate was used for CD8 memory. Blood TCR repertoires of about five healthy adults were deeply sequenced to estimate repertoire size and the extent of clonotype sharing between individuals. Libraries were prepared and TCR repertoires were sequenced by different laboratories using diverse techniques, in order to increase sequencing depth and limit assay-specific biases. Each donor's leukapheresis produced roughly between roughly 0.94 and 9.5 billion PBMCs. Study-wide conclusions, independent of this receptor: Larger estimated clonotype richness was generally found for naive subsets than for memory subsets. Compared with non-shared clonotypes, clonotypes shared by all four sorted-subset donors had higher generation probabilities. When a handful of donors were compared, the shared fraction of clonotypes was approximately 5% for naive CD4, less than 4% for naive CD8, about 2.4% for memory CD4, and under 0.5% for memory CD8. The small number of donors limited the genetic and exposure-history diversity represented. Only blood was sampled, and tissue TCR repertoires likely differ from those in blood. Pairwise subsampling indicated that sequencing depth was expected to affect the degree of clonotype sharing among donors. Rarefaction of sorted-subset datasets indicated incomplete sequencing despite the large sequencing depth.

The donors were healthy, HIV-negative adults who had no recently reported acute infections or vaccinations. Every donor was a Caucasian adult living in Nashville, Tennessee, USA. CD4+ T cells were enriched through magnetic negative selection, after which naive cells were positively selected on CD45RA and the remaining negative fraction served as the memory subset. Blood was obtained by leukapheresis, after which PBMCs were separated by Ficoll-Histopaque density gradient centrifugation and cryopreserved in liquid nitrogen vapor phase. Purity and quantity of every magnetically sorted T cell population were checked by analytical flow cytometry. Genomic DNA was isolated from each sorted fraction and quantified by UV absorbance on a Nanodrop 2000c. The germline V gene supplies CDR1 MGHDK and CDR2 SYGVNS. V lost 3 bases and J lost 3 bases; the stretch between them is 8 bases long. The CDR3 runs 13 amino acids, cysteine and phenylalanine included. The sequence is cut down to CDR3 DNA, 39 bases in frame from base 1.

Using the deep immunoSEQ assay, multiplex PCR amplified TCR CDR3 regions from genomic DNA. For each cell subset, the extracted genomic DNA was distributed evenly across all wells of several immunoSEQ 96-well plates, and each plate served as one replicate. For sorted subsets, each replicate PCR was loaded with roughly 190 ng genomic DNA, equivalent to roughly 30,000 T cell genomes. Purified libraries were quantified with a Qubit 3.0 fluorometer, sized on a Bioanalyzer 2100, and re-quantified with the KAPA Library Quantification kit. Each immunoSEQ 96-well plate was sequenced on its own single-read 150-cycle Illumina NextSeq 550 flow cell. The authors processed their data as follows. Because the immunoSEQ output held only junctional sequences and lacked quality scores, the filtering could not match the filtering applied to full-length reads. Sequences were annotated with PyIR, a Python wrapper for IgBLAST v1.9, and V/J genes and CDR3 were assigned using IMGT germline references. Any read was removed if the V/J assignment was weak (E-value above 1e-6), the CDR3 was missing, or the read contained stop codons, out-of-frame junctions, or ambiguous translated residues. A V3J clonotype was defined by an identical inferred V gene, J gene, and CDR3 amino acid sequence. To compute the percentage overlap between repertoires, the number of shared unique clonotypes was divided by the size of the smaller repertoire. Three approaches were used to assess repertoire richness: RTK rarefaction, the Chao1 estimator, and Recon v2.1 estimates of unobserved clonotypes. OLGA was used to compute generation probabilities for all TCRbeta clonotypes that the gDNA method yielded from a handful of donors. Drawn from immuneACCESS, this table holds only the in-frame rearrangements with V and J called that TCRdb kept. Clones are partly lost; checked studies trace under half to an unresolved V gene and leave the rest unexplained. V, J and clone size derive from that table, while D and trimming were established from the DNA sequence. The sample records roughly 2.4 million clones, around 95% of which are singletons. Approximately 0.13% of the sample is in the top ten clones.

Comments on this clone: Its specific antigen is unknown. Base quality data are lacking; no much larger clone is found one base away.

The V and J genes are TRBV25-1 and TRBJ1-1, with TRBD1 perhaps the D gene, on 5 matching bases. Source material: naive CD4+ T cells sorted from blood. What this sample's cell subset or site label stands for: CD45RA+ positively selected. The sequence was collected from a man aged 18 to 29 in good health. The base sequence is TGTGCCAGCAGTGACGACAGACACACTGAAGCTTTCTTT. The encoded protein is CASSDDRHTEAFF.